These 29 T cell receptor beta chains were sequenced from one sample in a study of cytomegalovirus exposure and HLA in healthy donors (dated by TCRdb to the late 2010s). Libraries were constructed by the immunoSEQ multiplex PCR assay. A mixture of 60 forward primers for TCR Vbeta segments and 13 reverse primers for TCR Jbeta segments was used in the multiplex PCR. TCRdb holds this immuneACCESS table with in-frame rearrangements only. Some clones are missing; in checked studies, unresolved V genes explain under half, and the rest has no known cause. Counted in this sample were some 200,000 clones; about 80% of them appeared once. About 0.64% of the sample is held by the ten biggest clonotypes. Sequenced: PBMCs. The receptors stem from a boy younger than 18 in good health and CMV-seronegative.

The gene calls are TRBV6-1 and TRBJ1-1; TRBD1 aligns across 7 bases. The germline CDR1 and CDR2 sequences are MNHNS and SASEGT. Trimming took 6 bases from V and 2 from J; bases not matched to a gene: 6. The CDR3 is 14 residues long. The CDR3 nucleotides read TGTGCCAGCAGGACGCGACAGGGAAACACTGAAGCTTTCTTT. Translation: CASRTRQGNTEAFF.

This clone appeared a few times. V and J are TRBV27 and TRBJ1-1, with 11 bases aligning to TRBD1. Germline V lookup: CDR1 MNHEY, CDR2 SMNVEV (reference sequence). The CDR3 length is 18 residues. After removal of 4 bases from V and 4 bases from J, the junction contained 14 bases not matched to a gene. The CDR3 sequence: CASSSTVPGQGVSTEAFF. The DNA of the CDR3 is TGTGCCAGCAGTTCTACAGTCCCGGGACAGGGGGTCAGCACTGAAGCTTTCTTT.

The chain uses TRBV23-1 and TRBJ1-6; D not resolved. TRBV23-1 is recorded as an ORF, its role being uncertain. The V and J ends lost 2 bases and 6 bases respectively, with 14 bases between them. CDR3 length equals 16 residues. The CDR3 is CASSQNMVVRNSPLHF. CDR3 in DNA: TGCGCCAGCAGTCAAAACATGGTCGTTCGTAATTCACCCCTCCACTTT.

In DNA, the CDR3 is TGTGCCAGCAGCAGGACAGGGAGTCAGCCCCAGCATTTT. Amino acid sequence: CASSRTGSQPQHF. V gene TRBV6-5 combines with J gene TRBJ1-5, with 8 bases fitting TRBD1. Germline CDR1 is MNHEY and CDR2 is SVGAGI. CDR3 length: 13 amino acids. Germline trimming cut 6 bases from V and 6 bases from J; bases unmatched to any gene: 4.

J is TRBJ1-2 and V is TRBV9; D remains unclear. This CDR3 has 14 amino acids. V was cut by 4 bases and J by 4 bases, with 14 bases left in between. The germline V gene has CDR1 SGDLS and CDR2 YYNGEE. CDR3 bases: TGTGCCAGCAGCCCTTACGAGAGCACCTATGGCTACACCTTC. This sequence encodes CASSPYESTYGYTF. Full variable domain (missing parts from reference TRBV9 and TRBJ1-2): DSGVTQTPKHLITATGQRVTLRCSPRSGDLSVYWYQQSLDQGLQFLIQYYNGEERAKGNILERFSAQQFPDLHSELNLSSLELGDSALYFCASSPYESTYGYTFGSGTRLTVV.

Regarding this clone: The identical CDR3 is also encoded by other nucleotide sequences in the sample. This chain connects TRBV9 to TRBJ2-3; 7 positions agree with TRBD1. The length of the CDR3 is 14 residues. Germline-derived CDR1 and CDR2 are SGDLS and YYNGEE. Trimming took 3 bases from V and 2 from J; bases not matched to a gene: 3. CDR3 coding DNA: TGTGCCAGCAGCGGTACAGGGGACACAGATACGCAGTATTTT. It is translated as CASSGTGDTDTQYF.

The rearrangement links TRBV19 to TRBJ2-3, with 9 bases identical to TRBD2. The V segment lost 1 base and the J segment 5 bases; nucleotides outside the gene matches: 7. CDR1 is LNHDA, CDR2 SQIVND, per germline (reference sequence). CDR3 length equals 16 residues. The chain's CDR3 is CASSIVIAGERDTQYF. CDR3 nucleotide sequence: TGTGCCAGTAGTATAGTAATAGCGGGAGAACGAGATACGCAGTATTTT.

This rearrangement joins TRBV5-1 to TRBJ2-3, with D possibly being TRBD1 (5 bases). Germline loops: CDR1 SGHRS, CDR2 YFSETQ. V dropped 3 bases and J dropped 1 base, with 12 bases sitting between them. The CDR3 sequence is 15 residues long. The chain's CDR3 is CASSWGLGGTDTQYF. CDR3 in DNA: TGCGCCAGCAGCTGGGGTCTAGGGGGCACAGATACGCAGTATTTT.

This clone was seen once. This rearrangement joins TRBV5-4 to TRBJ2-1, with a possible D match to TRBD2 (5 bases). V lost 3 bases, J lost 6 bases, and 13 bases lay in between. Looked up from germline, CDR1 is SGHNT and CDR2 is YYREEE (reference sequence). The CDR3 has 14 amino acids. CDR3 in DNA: TGTGCCAGCAGCTCCCGACGGACTTCCAATGAGCAGTTCTTC. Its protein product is CASSSRRTSNEQFF.

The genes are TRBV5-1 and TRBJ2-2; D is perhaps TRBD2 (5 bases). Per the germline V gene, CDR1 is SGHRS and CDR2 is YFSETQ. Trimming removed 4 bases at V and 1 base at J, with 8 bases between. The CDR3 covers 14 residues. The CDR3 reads CASSQGGNTGELFF. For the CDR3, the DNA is TGCGCCAGCAGCCAAGGAGGGAACACCGGGGAGCTGTTTTTT.

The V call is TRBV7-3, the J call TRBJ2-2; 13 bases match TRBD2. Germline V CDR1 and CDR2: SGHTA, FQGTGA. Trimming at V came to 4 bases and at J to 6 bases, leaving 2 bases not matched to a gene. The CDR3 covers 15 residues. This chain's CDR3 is CASSWTSGGPGELFF. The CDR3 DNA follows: TGTGCCAGCAGCTGGACTAGCGGGGGCCCCGGGGAGCTGTTTTTT.

In nucleotides, the CDR3 is TGTGCCAGCAGCCATCGTCCGACAGGGGAGACTGAAGCTTTCTTT. This gives the protein CASSHRPTGETEAFF. The rearrangement links TRBV5-4 to TRBJ1-1, with TRBD1 identical over 8 bases. Looked up from germline, CDR1 is SGHNT and CDR2 is YYREEE (reference sequence). This CDR3 has 15 amino acids. The V gene end was trimmed by 4 bases and the J gene end by 5 bases; junction bases not matched to a gene: 10.

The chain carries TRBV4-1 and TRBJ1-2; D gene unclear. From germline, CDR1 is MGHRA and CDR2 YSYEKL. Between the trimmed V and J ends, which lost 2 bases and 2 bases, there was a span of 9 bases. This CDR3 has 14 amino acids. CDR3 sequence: CASSQFPANYGYTF. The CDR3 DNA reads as TGCGCCAGCAGCCAATTCCCAGCGAACTATGGCTACACCTTC.

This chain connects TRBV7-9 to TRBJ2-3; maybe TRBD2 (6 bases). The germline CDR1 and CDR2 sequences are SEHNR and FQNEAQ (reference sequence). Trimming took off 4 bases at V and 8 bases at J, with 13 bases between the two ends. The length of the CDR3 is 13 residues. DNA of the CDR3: TGTGCCAGCAGCTCCAGTCAGCGGGCTACGCAGTATTTT. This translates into CASSSSQRATQYF.

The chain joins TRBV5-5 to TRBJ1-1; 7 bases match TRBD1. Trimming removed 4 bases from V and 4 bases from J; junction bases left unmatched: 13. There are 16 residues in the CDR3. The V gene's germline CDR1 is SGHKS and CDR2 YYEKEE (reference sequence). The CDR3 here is CASSPRGPGASTEAFF. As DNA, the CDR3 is TGTGCCAGCAGCCCGAGGGGGCCAGGGGCGAGCACTGAAGCTTTCTTT.

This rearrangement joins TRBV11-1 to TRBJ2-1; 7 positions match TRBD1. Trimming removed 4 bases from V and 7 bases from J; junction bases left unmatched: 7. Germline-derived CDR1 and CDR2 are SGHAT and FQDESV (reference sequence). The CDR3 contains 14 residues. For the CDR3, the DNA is TGTGCCAGCAGCTCCGGGACAGCTAGTAATGAGCAGTTCTTC. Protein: CASSSGTASNEQFF.

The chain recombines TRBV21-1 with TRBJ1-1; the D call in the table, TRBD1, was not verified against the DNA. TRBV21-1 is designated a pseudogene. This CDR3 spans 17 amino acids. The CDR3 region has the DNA TGTGCCAGCAGGGGACCGGGACAGGGGGAACCGAACACTGAAGCTTTCTTT. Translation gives CASRGPGQGEPNTEAFF.

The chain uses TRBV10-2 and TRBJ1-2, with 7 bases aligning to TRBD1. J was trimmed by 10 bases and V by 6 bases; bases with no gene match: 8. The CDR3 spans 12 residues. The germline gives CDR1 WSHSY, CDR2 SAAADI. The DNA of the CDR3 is TGCGCCAGCAGGGGACAGTCCTCTGACTACACCTTC. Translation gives CASRGQSSDYTF.

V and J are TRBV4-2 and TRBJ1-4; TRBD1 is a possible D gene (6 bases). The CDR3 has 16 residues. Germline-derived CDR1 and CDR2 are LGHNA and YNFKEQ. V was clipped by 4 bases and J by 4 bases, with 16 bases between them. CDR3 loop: CASSRWEGGGNEKLFF. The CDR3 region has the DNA TGTGCCAGCAGCCGGTGGGAGGGAGGGGGTAATGAAAAACTGTTTTTT.

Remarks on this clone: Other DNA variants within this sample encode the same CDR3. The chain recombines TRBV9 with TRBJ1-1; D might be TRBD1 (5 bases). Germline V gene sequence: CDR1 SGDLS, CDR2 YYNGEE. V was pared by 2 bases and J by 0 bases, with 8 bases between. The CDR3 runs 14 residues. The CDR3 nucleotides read TGTGCCAGCAGCGTTCAGGGCATGAACACTGAAGCTTTCTTT. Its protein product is CASSVQGMNTEAFF. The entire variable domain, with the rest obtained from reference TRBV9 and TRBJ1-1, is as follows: DSGVTQTPKHLITATGQRVTLRCSPRSGDLSVYWYQQSLDQGLQFLIQYYNGEERAKGNILERFSAQQFPDLHSELNLSSLELGDSALYFCASSVQGMNTEAFFGQGTRLTVV.

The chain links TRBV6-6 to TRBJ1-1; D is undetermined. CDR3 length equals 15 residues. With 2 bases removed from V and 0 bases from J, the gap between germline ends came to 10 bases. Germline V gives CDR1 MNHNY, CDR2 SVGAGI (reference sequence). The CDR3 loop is CASSYRDIMNTEAFF. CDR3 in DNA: TGTGCCAGCAGTTACCGTGACATCATGAACACTGAAGCTTTCTTT.

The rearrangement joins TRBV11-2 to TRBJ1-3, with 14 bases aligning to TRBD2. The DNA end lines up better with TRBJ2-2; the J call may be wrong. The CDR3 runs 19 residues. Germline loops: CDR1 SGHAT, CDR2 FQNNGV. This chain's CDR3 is CASSFLSPTSGGATGELFF. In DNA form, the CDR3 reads TGTGCCAGCAGCTTTCTCTCGCCGACTAGCGGGGGGGCCACCGGGGAGCTGTTTTTT.

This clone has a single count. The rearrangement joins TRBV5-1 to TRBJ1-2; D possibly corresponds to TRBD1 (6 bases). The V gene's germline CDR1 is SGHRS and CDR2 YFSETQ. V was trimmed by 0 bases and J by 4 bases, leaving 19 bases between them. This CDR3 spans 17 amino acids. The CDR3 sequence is CASSLDGLGQGRYGYTF. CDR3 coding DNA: TGCGCCAGCAGCTTGGACGGTCTTGGTCAGGGGCGCTATGGCTACACCTTC.

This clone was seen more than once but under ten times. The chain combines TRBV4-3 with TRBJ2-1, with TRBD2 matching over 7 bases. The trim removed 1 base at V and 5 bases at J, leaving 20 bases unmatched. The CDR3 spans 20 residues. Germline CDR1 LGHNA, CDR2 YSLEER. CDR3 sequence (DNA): TGCGCCAGCAGCCAAGGTGCCGGGACTACCACGACCGAGCGGAACAATGAGCAGTTCTTC. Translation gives CASSQGAGTTTTERNNEQFF.

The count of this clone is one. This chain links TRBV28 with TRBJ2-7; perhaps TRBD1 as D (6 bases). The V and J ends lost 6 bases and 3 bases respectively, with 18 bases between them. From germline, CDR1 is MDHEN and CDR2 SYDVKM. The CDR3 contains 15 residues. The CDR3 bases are TGTGCCAGCAGACCGACAGGTAACGAACACTACGAGCAGTACTTC. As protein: CASRPTGNEHYEQYF.

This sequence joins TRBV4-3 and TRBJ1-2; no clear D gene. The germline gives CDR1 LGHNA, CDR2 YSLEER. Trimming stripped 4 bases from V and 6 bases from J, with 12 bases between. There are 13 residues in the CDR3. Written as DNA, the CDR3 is TGCGCCAGCAGCCCCGACCAACTAAATGGCTACACCTTC. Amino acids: CASSPDQLNGYTF.

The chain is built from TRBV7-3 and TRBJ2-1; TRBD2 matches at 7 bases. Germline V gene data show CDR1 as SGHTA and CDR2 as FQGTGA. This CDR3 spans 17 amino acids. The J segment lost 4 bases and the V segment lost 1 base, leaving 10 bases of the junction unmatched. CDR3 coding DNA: TGTGCCAGCAGCTTAAATTCCGGCGGGAGCCCGTACAATGAGCAGTTCTTC. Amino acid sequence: CASSLNSGGSPYNEQFF.

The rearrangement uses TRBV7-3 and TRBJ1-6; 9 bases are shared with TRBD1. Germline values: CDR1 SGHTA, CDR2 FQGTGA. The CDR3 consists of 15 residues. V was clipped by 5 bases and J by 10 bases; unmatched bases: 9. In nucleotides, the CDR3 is TGTGCCAGCAGCCAGAGGGACAGGGCGCGATCACCCCTCCACTTT. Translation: CASSQRDRARSPLHF.

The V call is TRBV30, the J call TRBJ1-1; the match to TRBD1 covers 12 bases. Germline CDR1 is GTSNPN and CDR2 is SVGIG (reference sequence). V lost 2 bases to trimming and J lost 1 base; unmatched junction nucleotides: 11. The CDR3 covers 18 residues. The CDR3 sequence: CAWSTVAGTGGQNTEAFF. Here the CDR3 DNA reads TGTGCCTGGAGTACCGTCGCCGGGACAGGGGGCCAGAACACTGAAGCTTTCTTT.